The present entry profiles one TCR beta chain with its context. This specimen comes from a study of graft-versus-host responses after intestinal transplantation. Sequencing used immunoSEQ multiplex PCR; TCRdb keeps in-frame clones, though not all of them. The table includes over 20,000 clones, 40% to 55% detected once. Notes on the study in general: The recipient marrow held GvH clones, and some of them showed up first in ileum or blood.

This CDR3 comprises 16 residues. The V gene end was trimmed by 8 bases and the J gene end by 4 bases; junction bases not matched to a gene: 15. In germline, CDR1 is WSHSY, CDR2 SAAADI. Plating combined approximately 200,000 CFSE-labeled responder cells with approximately 200,000 irradiated, violet-dye-labeled stimulator cells. CD4 and CD8 responders that proliferated in the reaction were FACS-sorted. This TCR derives from a human patient who received an intestinal transplant. The V gene is TRBV10-2, the J gene TRBJ2-3; 7 positions agree with TRBD2. Specimen: alloreactive CD4+ T cells from a mixed lymphocyte reaction culture, collected before intestinal transplant. Subset given: CFSE-low proliferating T cells sorted from roughly six-day pre-transplant mixed lymphocyte reaction (GvH or HvG direction). This CDR3 reads CASRVVGGGAPDTQYF. CDR3 sequence (DNA): TGCGCCAGCCGGGTTGTGGGCGGGGGAGCCCCAGATACGCAGTATTTT.